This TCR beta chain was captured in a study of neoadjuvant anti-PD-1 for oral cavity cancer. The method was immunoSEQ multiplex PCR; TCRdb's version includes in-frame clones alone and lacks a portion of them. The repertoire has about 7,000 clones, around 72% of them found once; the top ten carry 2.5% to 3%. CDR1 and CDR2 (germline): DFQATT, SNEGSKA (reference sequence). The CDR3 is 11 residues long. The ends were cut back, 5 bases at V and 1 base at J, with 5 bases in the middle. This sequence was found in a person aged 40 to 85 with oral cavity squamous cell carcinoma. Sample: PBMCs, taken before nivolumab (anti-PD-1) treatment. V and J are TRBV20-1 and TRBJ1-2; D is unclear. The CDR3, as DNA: TGCAGTGCTGTCGGTAACTATGGCTACACCTTC. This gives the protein CSAVGNYGYTF.